This is a list of T cell receptor beta chains from one sample in a study of T cell responses to AZD1222 COVID-19 vaccine. This table comes from immunoSEQ multiplex PCR, and its TCRdb copy is limited to in-frame clones, with some not included. The sample includes approximately 45,000 clones, about 90% of them seen just once. Material: peripheral blood, obtained 28 days after the second AZD1222 dose. Receptors originate from an adult who received the AZD1222 COVID-19 vaccine. Both conserved end residues are part of each CDR3. D genes are given only for firm matches. Only some rows state a clone size, as once, few, many or a class for expanded clones.

D: TRBD1
size: -
V: TRBV5-1
J: TRBJ2-7
CDR3: CASSSSGQGISYEQYF
DNA: TGCGCCAGCAGCTCCTCGGGACAGGGGATCTCCTACGAGCAGTACTTC

D: -
size: -
V: TRBV20-1
J: TRBJ1-2
CDR3: CSASDNYGYTF
DNA: TGCAGTGCTTCAGACAACTATGGCTACACCTTC

D: -
size: -
V: TRBV27
J: TRBJ1-1
CDR3: CASKEYWDTEAFF
DNA: TGTGCCAGCAAGGAGTACTGGGACACTGAAGCTTTCTTT

D: -
size: -
V: TRBV7-9
J: TRBJ1-5
CDR3: CASSYRDSNQPQHF
DNA: TGTGCCAGCAGTTACCGGGACAGCAATCAGCCCCAGCATTTT

D: -
size: -
V: TRBV28
J: TRBJ2-5
CDR3: CASSSRGRYQETQYF
DNA: TGTGCCAGCAGTTCCAGGGGCAGATACCAAGAGACCCAGTACTTC

D: -
size: -
V: TRBV7-8
J: TRBJ1-2
CDR3: CASSPWARVAGGYTF
DNA: TGTGCCAGCAGCCCCTGGGCGAGGGTTGCCGGCGGCTACACCTTC

D: -
size: once
V: TRBV28
J: TRBJ2-1
CDR3: CASSSPRTLKYNEQFF
DNA: TGTGCCAGCAGTTCTCCCAGGACTCTCAAATACAATGAGCAGTTCTTC

D: -
size: -
V: TRBV5-4
J: TRBJ2-3
CDR3: CASREGPSPDTQYF
DNA: TGTGCCAGCAGGGAAGGGCCAAGCCCAGATACGCAGTATTTT

D: -
size: -
V: TRBV20-1
J: TRBJ2-5
CDR3: CSARAPETQYF
DNA: TGCAGTGCTAGGGCCCCAGAGACCCAGTACTTC

D: -
size: -
V: TRBV2
J: TRBJ2-7
CDR3: CASWSVRLYEQYF
DNA: TGTGCCAGCTGGTCGGTTCGGTTGTACGAGCAGTACTTC

D: -
size: once
V: TRBV6-4
J: TRBJ1-1
CDR3: CASKSQMNTEAFF
DNA: TGTGCCAGCAAATCACAGATGAACACTGAAGCTTTCTTT

D: TRBD1
size: -
V: TRBV27
J: TRBJ2-3
CDR3: CASSFTGGIDTQYF
DNA: TGTGCCAGCAGTTTTACAGGGGGCATCGATACGCAGTATTTT

D: TRBD2
size: -
V: TRBV7-6
J: TRBJ2-7
CDR3: CASSLRTSGSYYEQYF
DNA: TGTGCCAGCAGCCTCAGGACTAGCGGGAGCTACTACGAGCAGTACTTC

D: -
size: -
V: TRBV12-5
J: TRBJ2-7
CDR3: CASGLIPPYEQYF
DNA: TGTGCTAGTGGTTTGATCCCCCCCTACGAGCAGTACTTC

D: -
size: -
V: TRBV5-1
J: TRBJ2-5
CDR3: CASSLGGRETQYF
DNA: TGCGCCAGCAGCTTGGGAGGGAGGGAGACCCAGTACTTC

D: TRBD1
size: -
V: TRBV7-3
J: TRBJ1-5
CDR3: CASSLTGAQPQHF
DNA: TGTGCCAGCAGTTTGACAGGGGCTCAGCCCCAGCATTTT

D: -
size: -
V: TRBV5-1
J: TRBJ2-3
CDR3: CASSLDTEITDTQYF
DNA: TGCGCCAGCAGCTTGGACACAGAGATAACAGATACGCAGTATTTT

D: TRBD2
size: -
V: TRBV5-6
J: TRBJ2-1
CDR3: CASSHSGRVYNEQFF
DNA: TGTGCCAGCAGCCATAGCGGGAGGGTCTACAATGAGCAGTTCTTC

D: -
size: -
V: TRBV5-1
J: TRBJ2-1
CDR3: CASSPGTGLNYNEQFF
DNA: TGCGCCAGCAGCCCTGGTACAGGGCTGAACTACAATGAGCAGTTCTTC

D: -
size: -
V: TRBV11-2
J: TRBJ2-1
CDR3: CASSLEGAGSSNEQFF
DNA: TGTGCCAGCAGCTTAGAGGGGGCCGGATCATCCAATGAGCAGTTCTTC

D: TRBD1
size: -
V: TRBV6-5
J: TRBJ1-1
CDR3: CASDRTGVRTEAFF
DNA: TGTGCCAGCGACCGGACAGGGGTGAGGACTGAAGCTTTCTTT

D: -
size: -
V: TRBV7-2
J: TRBJ1-2
CDR3: CASSLAGTGRGNGYTF
DNA: TGTGCCAGCAGCTTAGCGGGGACGGGCCGAGGTAATGGCTACACCTTC

D: -
size: -
V: TRBV7-3
J: TRBJ2-1
CDR3: CASSGPGLYNEQFF
DNA: TGTGCCAGCAGCGGCCCTGGGTTATACAATGAGCAGTTCTTC

D: TRBD1
size: -
V: TRBV4-1
J: TRBJ1-4
CDR3: CASSQEGARGTNEKLFF
DNA: TGCGCCAGCAGCCAAGAGGGGGCCAGGGGGACTAATGAAAAACTGTTTTTT

D: -
size: -
V: TRBV28
J: TRBJ1-3
CDR3: CASSSDSNSGNTIYF
DNA: TGTGCCAGCAGTTCGGACTCGAATTCTGGAAACACCATATATTTT

D: -
size: few
V: TRBV2
J: TRBJ1-5
CDR3: CASSYREGNQPQHF
DNA: TGTGCCAGCAGTTACAGGGAGGGCAATCAGCCCCAGCATTTT

D: -
size: -
V: TRBV5-1
J: TRBJ1-2
CDR3: CASSSASPGIDGYTF
DNA: TGCGCCAGCAGCTCCGCATCCCCGGGTATCGATGGCTACACCTTC

D: TRBD1
size: once
V: TRBV15
J: TRBJ1-5
CDR3: CATSSISRGYQPQHF
DNA: TGTGCCACCAGCAGTATTTCCAGGGGGTATCAGCCCCAGCATTTT

D: TRBD2
size: -
V: TRBV3-1/TRBV3-2
J: TRBJ2-5
CDR3: CASSLHSGSGRETQYF
DNA: TGTGCCAGCAGCCTCCATAGCGGGAGTGGCCGAGAGACCCAGTACTTC

D: -
size: once
V: TRBV4-1
J: TRBJ2-7
CDR3: CASSQVAAWTYEQYF
DNA: TGCGCCAGCAGCCAAGTAGCGGCATGGACCTACGAGCAGTACTTC

D: TRBD1
size: -
V: TRBV30
J: TRBJ2-7
CDR3: CAWEQGVFYEQYF
DNA: TGTGCCTGGGAACAGGGGGTATTCTACGAGCAGTACTTC

D: TRBD1
size: -
V: TRBV6-5
J: TRBJ2-1
CDR3: CASRKWTGDNEQFF
DNA: TGTGCCAGCAGAAAATGGACAGGGGATAATGAGCAGTTCTTC

D: TRBD2
size: -
V: TRBV7-2
J: TRBJ2-7
CDR3: CASSYLAGLSYEQYF
DNA: TGTGCCAGCAGCTATCTAGCGGGACTCTCCTACGAGCAGTACTTC

D: -
size: -
V: TRBV11-2
J: TRBJ2-7
CDR3: CASSFTYEQYF
DNA: TGTGCCAGCAGCTTCACCTACGAGCAGTACTTC

D: -
size: -
V: TRBV19
J: TRBJ2-2
CDR3: CASSPMALNTGELFF
DNA: TGTGCCAGTAGCCCTATGGCGTTGAACACCGGGGAGCTGTTTTTT

D: -
size: once
V: TRBV4-3
J: TRBJ2-2
CDR3: CASSQRGTATYTGELFF
DNA: TGCGCCAGCAGCCAAAGGGGAACAGCGACCTACACCGGGGAGCTGTTTTTT

D: TRBD1
size: -
V: TRBV25-1
J: TRBJ2-7
CDR3: CASSGDSFEQYF
DNA: TGTGCCAGCAGTGGGGACAGCTTCGAGCAGTACTTC

D: -
size: -
V: TRBV29-1
J: TRBJ1-2
CDR3: CSVLAVRGYGYTF
DNA: TGCAGCGTCCTGGCCGTGCGGGGGTATGGCTACACCTTC

D: TRBD1
size: -
V: TRBV18
J: TRBJ2-1
CDR3: CASSRTRTGNEQFF
DNA: TGTGCCAGCTCACGGACCCGGACAGGCAATGAGCAGTTCTTC

D: -
size: -
V: TRBV19
J: TRBJ1-4
CDR3: CASSDPRGPTNEKLFF
DNA: TGTGCCAGTAGTGACCCCCGTGGGCCAACTAATGAAAAACTGTTTTTT

D: -
size: -
V: TRBV5-1
J: TRBJ2-2
CDR3: CASSWYLSTGELFF
DNA: TGCGCCAGCAGCTGGTACCTCAGCACCGGGGAGCTGTTTTTT

D: -
size: -
V: TRBV19
J: TRBJ2-7
CDR3: CASSMRLGGFSYEQYF
DNA: TGTGCCAGTAGTATGAGGCTCGGGGGCTTCTCCTACGAGCAGTACTTC

D: -
size: few
V: TRBV24-1
J: TRBJ2-2
CDR3: CATSVVGKDTGELFF
DNA: TGTGCCACCAGTGTAGTCGGGAAGGACACCGGGGAGCTGTTTTTT

D: -
size: -
V: TRBV30
J: TRBJ2-2
CDR3: CAWKGGILNTGELFF
DNA: TGTGCCTGGAAGGGAGGAATTTTGAACACCGGGGAGCTGTTTTTT

D: TRBD1
size: -
V: TRBV19
J: TRBJ2-6
CDR3: CASSPRQGGSSGANVLTF
DNA: TGTGCCAGTAGTCCTAGACAGGGGGGATCCTCTGGGGCCAACGTCCTGACTTTC